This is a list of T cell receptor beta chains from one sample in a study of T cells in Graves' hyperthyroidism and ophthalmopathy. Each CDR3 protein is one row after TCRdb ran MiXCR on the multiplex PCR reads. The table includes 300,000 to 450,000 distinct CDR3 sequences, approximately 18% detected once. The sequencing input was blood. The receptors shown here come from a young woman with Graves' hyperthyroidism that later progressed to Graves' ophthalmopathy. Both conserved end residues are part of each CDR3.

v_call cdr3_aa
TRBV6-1 CASSEFFSLAGVHRPYNEQFF
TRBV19 CASSSGASYNEQFF
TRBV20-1 CSASGGSKGNEQFF
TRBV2 CASRGRQGAITGELFF
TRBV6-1 CASSDGTGAYEQYF
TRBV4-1 CASSHTTDREYQETQYF
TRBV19 CASTPLGVDQPQHF
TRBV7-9 CASSLVRGLFLEQFF
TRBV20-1 CSVDPTSGGTQYF
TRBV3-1 CASSQELGTPYEQYF
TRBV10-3 CATRLAGALEGNEQFF
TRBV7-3 CASSSVGVRENTEAFF
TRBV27 CASSVFGPLSPLHF
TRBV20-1 CSARGRGLERPQHF
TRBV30 CARRDRELQETQYF
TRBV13 CASSQPRLYEQYF
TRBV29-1 CSVEGAVISGSFYNEQFF
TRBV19 CASSIRLADRQETQYF
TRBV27 CASIGQGYMNTEAFF
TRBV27 CASSLGTGGGGYTF
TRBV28 CASSAPRDHRVGYEQFF
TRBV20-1 CSARVGGMNTGELFF
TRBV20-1 CSAKFGDGNTDTQYF
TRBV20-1 CSARESGDQPQHF
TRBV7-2 CASSYRGEAFF
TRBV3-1 CASSQTPAYEQYF
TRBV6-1 CASRKGQGGYNTGELFF
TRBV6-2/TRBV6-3 CASRALEKETQYF
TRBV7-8 CASSLNGIGTGTLETQYF
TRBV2 CASSNRQGLNQPQHF
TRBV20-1 CSARDSRGRENTGELFF
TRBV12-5 CASGFEGIYNEQFF
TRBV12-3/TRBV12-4 CASSLSPPRGTEAFF
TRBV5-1 CASSPVVGTPDEAFF